This T cell receptor (beta chain) derives from a study of blood T cell repertoires in COVID-19. Study summary: Sites across the United States, Italy and Spain contributed samples from acute and convalescent COVID-19. PBMCs, B-cell-depleted T cells, or T cells were the source of the cDNA or gDNA that made up the material.

The germline V gene has CDR1 SGHAT and CDR2 FQNNGV. V lost 6 bases to trimming and J lost 7 bases; unmatched junction nucleotides: 7. This CDR3 has 14 amino acids. Followed over time, Seattle patients had been enrolled while infection was active. Authors' data handling: Using reference gene primer amplification, nucleated cell counts were estimated. Assay: immunoSEQ multiplex PCR; the TCRdb copy retains only in-frame clones and omits some. That table supplies the V and J calls and clone size; D and trimming were determined from the DNA. The data contain some 130,000 clones, around nine tenths of them singletons.

The source material was peripheral blood. The gene calls are TRBV11-2 and TRBJ1-3; 9 positions agree with TRBD1. This TCR was sampled from an older woman with COVID-19, enrolled during active disease. Written as DNA, the CDR3 is TGTGCCAGCAGTCGAGGGACAGGGTGGAACACCATATATTTT. It encodes CASSRGTGWNTIYF. Based on the CDR3 plus reference TRBV11-2 and TRBJ1-3, the full variable domain is EAGVAQSPRYKIIEKRQSVAFWCNPISGHATLYWYQQILGQGPKLLIQFQNNGVVDDSQLPKDRFSAERLKGVDSTLKIQPAKLEDSAVYLCASSRGTGWNTIYFGEGSWLTVV.